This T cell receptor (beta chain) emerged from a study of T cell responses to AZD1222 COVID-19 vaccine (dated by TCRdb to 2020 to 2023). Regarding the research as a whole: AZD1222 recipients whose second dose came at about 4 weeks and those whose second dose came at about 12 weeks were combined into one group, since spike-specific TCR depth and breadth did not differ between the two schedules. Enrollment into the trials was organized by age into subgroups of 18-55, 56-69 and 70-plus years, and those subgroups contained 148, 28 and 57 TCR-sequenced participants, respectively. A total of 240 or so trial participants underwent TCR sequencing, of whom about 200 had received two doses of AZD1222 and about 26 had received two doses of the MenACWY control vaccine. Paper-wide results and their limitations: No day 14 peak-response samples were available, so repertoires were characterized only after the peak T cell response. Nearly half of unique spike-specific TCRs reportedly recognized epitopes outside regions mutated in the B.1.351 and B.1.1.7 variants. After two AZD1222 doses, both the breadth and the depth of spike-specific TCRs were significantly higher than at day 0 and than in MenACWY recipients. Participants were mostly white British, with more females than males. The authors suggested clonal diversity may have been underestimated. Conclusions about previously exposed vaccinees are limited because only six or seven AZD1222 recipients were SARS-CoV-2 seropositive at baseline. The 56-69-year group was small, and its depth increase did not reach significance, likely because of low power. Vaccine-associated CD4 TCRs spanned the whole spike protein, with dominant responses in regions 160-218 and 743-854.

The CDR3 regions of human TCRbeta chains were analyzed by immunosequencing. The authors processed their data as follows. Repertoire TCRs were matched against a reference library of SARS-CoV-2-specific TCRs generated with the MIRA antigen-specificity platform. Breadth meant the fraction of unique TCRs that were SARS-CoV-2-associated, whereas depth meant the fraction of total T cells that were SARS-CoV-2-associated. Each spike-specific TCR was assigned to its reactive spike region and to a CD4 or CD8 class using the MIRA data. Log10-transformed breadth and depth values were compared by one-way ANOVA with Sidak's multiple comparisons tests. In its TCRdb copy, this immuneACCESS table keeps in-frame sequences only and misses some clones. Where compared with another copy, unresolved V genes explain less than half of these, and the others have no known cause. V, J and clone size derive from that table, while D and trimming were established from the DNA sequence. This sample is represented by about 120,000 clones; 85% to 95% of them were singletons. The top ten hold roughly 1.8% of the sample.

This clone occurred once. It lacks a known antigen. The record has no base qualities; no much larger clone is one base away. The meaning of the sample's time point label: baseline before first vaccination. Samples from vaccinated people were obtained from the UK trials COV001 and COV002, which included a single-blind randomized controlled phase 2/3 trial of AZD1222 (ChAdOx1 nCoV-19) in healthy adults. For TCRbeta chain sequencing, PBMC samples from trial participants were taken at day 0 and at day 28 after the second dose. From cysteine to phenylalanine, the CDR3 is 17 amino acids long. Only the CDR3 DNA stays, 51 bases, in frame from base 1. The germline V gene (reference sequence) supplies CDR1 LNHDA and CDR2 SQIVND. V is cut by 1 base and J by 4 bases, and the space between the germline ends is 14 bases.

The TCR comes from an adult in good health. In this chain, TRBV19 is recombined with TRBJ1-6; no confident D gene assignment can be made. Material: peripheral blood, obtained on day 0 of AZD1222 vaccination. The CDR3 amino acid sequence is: CASSIGRQLPYNSPLHF. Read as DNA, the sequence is TGTGCCAGTAGTATAGGAAGGCAGCTACCTTATAATTCACCCCTCCACTTT.